Listed below are T cell receptor beta chains from one sample, sequenced in a study of blood T cell repertoires in COVID-19. Assay used: immunoSEQ multiplex PCR; TCRdb lists only in-frame clones, some missing. The sample shows around 210,000 clones, roughly 82% of them seen only once. Sequences were obtained from peripheral blood. Receptors were obtained from a human donor in a cohort sampled during active COVID-19. Each CDR3 is given with its conserved first and last residue. D genes are given only for firm matches. Clone size, where shown, is once, few, many, or a class for clones that have expanded.

TRBJ2-3	TRBV7-9	TRBD2	NA	TGTGCCAGCTTACGGGAGGAGAGGTTCACAGATACGCAGTATTTT	CASLREERFTDTQYF
TRBJ2-5	TRBV28	TRBD1	NA	TGTGCCAGCAGTTCAAGACGGGACAGACAAGAGACCCAGTACTTC	CASSSRRDRQETQYF
TRBJ2-6	TRBV27	TRBD1	NA	TGTGCCAGCGGCACGACAGGGGCTGGGGCCAACGTCCTGACTTTC	CASGTTGAGANVLTF
TRBJ2-7	TRBV27	NA	once	TGTGCCAGCAGTTTTACCTACGAGCAGTACTTC	CASSFTYEQYF
TRBJ2-7	TRBV29-1	NA	NA	TGCAGCGTTTGTGACAGAGGCCTGGGGTACGAGCAGTACTTC	CSVCDRGLGYEQYF
TRBJ2-4	TRBV7-9	NA	NA	TGTGCCAGCAGCTTAGATGCCAGACAGCTGAACATTCAGTACTTC	CASSLDARQLNIQYF
TRBJ1-1	TRBV11-2	TRBD1	once	TGTGCCAGCAGCTCGTCGGACAGGGGTGGGGCTGAAGCTTTCTTT	CASSSSDRGGAEAFF
TRBJ1-5	TRBV5-5	NA	few	TGTGCCAGCAGCTTGGAACAGGGCTATAGCAATCAGCCCCAGCATTTT	CASSLEQGYSNQPQHF
TRBJ1-4	TRBV4-1	TRBD1	NA	TGCGCCAGCAGCCAAGGCGATGGGACAGCTAATGAAAAACTGTTTTTT	CASSQGDGTANEKLFF
TRBJ2-2	TRBV10-1	TRBD2	NA	TGCGCCAGCAGTGAAGGACCAGCGGGAGTGCACACCGGGGAGCTGTTTTTT	CASSEGPAGVHTGELFF
TRBJ2-5	TRBV2	NA	NA	TGTGCCAGCAGTTTTGCCGCGGAGATAATTCAAGAGACCCAGTACTTC	CASSFAAEIIQETQYF
TRBJ2-1	TRBV18	NA	NA	TGTGCCAGCTCACCCCCCTCTAGGATCAATGAGCAGTTCTTC	CASSPPSRINEQFF
TRBJ2-1	TRBV5-1	NA	NA	TGCGCCAGCAGCCCCGGGGAAGGGAGTTACAATGAGCAGTTCTTC	CASSPGEGSYNEQFF
TRBJ2-1	TRBV5-4	NA	NA	TGTGCCAGCAGTTCGGACGGGAGCTCCTACAATGAGCAGTTCTTC	CASSSDGSSYNEQFF
TRBJ1-2	TRBV29-1	TRBD1	NA	TGCAGCGTGACGACAGGGGGCGGCTACACCTTC	CSVTTGGGYTF
TRBJ2-1	TRBV11-2	TRBD2	NA	TGTGCCAGCAGCTTATCACTAGCGGGAAGCCCCTACAATGAGCAGTTCTTC	CASSLSLAGSPYNEQFF
TRBJ2-1	TRBV10-3	TRBD2	NA	TGTGCCATCAGTGCCAGGTGGGAGGGCCGGAGCTCCTACAATGAGCAGTTCTTC	CAISARWEGRSSYNEQFF
TRBJ1-3	TRBV4-1	NA	NA	TGCGCCAGCAGCCAGCCCCGGGACTCAAAGGGAAACACCATATATTTT	CASSQPRDSKGNTIYF
TRBJ2-1	TRBV28	TRBD2	NA	TGTGCCAGCAGTTTAGACGGGAGGGCCAATGAGCAGTTCTTC	CASSLDGRANEQFF
TRBJ2-7	TRBV6-6	TRBD1	NA	TGTGCCAGCAGTGACAGGGCCCACTCCTACGAGCAGTACTTC	CASSDRAHSYEQYF
TRBJ2-1	TRBV5-1	TRBD2	NA	TGCGCCAGCAGCTTTACCACGACTAGCGGGACGACCTACAATGAGCAGTTCTTC	CASSFTTTSGTTYNEQFF
TRBJ1-1	TRBV4-2	TRBD1	NA	TGTGCCAGCAGCCAAGATCGGCAGGGGGGATTTATGAACACTGAAGCTTTCTTT	CASSQDRQGGFMNTEAFF
TRBJ2-7	TRBV5-1	TRBD2	few	TGCGCCAGCAGCTTGACTAGCGGGATGGGCGAGCAGTACTTC	CASSLTSGMGEQYF
TRBJ1-1	TRBV5-4	NA	NA	TGTGCCAGCAGCCGGACACGGTCAGAAGAAGCTTTCTTT	CASSRTRSEEAFF
TRBJ1-1	TRBV18	TRBD1	once	TGTGCCAGCTCAAGGACAGGGACCCTCGTTGGGCAAATGAACACTGAAGCTTTCTTT	CASSRTGTLVGQMNTEAFF
TRBJ2-5	TRBV14	TRBD2	few	TGTGCCAGCAGCGCTTCCCGTCTAGCGGGAGTTCGTTTCAAGGAGACCCAGTACTTC	CASSASRLAGVRFKETQYF
TRBJ1-2	TRBV28	NA	NA	TGTGCCAGCAGTTTATATCAGAGCGGCAGTGGATTATATGGCTACACCTTC	CASSLYQSGSGLYGYTF
TRBJ2-3	TRBV27	NA	NA	TGTGCCAGCAGTTTATCGGGACACCGTCCAGATACGCAGTATTTT	CASSLSGHRPDTQYF
TRBJ1-1	TRBV27	NA	NA	TGTGCCAGCAGGAACAGGGTTGGCACTGAAGCTTTCTTT	CASRNRVGTEAFF
TRBJ1-1	TRBV5-4	NA	NA	TGTGCCAGCAGCTTGGAGGCAGGATCCACTGAAGCTTTCTTT	CASSLEAGSTEAFF
TRBJ2-4	TRBV7-9	TRBD2	NA	TGTGCCAGCAGCTTATTGCCGGGACTAGCGGGAGAGCAAAACATTCAGTACTTC	CASSLLPGLAGEQNIQYF
TRBJ2-5	TRBV2	NA	few	TGTGCCGGGGGAGGCTCGTCCGAGACCCAGTACTTC	CAGGGSSETQYF
TRBJ1-2	TRBV14	TRBD1	NA	TGTGCCAGCAGCCAGGGACAGGGGGCTTGGGACTATGGCTACACCTTC	CASSQGQGAWDYGYTF
TRBJ2-3	TRBV19	NA	NA	TGTGCCAGTAGTTGGTCCCCCGCGGATACGCAGTATTTT	CASSWSPADTQYF